These 18 T cell receptor beta chains were all obtained from the same sample, sequenced in a study of glioma-infiltrating T cells. Amplification of TCR alpha and beta CDR3 regions from RNA used iRepertoire nested multiplex PCR. TCRdb re-analysed the multiplex PCR reads in MiXCR, keeping a single row per CDR3 protein. The sample yields about 110,000 distinct CDR3 sequences, around a quarter seen once. The source material was glioma tissue, nonneoplastic brain tissue, or PBMCs (not recorded which). Receptor source: a human donor with low-grade glioma or glioblastoma, undergoing nonglioma brain surgery, or in good health (not recorded which).

The table lists this clonotype with many counts. The rearrangement uses TRBV4-3 and TRBJ2-3, with 7 positions matching TRBD1. CDR3 length equals 15 residues. The germline gives CDR1 LGHNA, CDR2 YSLEER. V was clipped by 4 bases and J by 2 bases; unmatched bases: 6. The CDR3 bases are TGCGCCAGCAGCCGAAACAGGGGCTCCACAGATACGCAGTATTTT. Translated: CASSRNRGSTDTQYF.

The rearrangement joins TRBV4-3 to TRBJ2-2; 11 bases agree with TRBD2. V trimming: 0 bases; J trimming: 5 bases; junction bases outside the gene matches: 2. This CDR3 comprises 16 residues. Germline V gives CDR1 LGHNA, CDR2 YSLEER. The chain's CDR3 is CASSQEGLAETGELFF. In nucleotides, the CDR3 is TGCGCCAGCAGCCAAGAGGGACTAGCGGAAACCGGGGAGCTGTTTTTT.

This clonotype was seen many times. The chain recombines TRBV3-1 with TRBJ2-5; unclear D gene. Trimming shortened V by 0 bases and J by 2 bases, and 7 bases separated the two germline ends. This CDR3 comprises 14 residues. Per germline, CDR1 LGHDT and CDR2 YNNKEL (reference sequence). The CDR3 DNA reads TGTGCCAGCAGCCAAGAAGCAGGACAAGAGACCCAGTACTTC. It specifies CASSQEAGQETQYF.

This clonotype was counted many times. This chain joins TRBV7-6 and TRBJ2-3; either TRBD1 or TRBD2 may supply D (5 bases each). The CDR3 loop spans 11 amino acids. Trimming left V 5 bases short and J 5 bases short, with 5 bases between. The germline V gene has CDR1 SGHVS and CDR2 FNYEAQ. The CDR3 DNA is TGTGCCAGCAGCGGGGGAGATACGCAGTATTTT. Amino acid sequence: CASSGGDTQYF.

This clonotype was seen repeatedly, ten times or more. The chain combines TRBV6-5 with TRBJ1-5; no clear D gene. V gave up 0 bases and J gave up 6 bases, with 12 bases separating them. CDR3 length: 15 residues. CDR1 is MNHEY, CDR2 SVGAGI, per germline. CDR3 DNA sequence: TGTGCCAGCAGTTACTCGAGAGGTGGTCGTCAGCCCCAGCATTTT. Translation: CASSYSRGGRQPQHF.

This clonotype was seen a few times. V and J are TRBV12-3 or TRBV12-4 and TRBJ2-1, with a possible D match to TRBD2 (6 bases). Trimming shortened V by 5 bases and J by 3 bases, and 11 bases separated the two germline ends. The CDR3 runs to 14 residues. The CDR3 DNA is TGTGCCAGCAGTCCCGGAGGGTTCTACAATGAGCAGTTCTTC. It encodes CASSPGGFYNEQFF.

This clonotype showed up many times. The V gene is TRBV2, the J gene TRBJ1-2; possibly TRBD1 for D (5 bases). CDR3 length: 14 amino acids. CDR1 and CDR2 from the germline V gene are SNHLY and FYNNEI. V lost 4 bases to trimming and J lost 8 bases, with 17 bases between them. The CDR3, as DNA: TGTGCCAGCAGTGCCCTGCCGGGACCCCGGGGCTACACCTTC. This sequence encodes CASSALPGPRGYTF.

This clonotype was observed at least ten times. This chain joins TRBV7-2 and TRBJ2-3, with 7 bases fitting TRBD1. J was trimmed by 2 bases and V by 3 bases; bases with no gene match: 5. CDR3 length: 15 residues. From germline, CDR1 is SGHTA and CDR2 FQGNSA. The CDR3 DNA sequence: TGTGCCAGCAGCTTCCGACAGGGACCCACAGATACGCAGTATTTT. Translating it yields CASSFRQGPTDTQYF.

Regarding this clonotype: One junction end does not reproduce the germline sequence, and a read error may be involved. This rearrangement joins TRBV6-2 or TRBV6-3 to TRBJ2-1; 8 bases are a match to TRBD2. Germline assignment: CDR1 MNHEY and CDR2 SVGEGT. This CDR3 region has 16 residues. DNA of the CDR3: TGCGCCAGCAGTTACTCGGGGGGGGGCTTATACAATGAGCAGTTCTTC. This gives the protein CASSYSGGGLYNEQFF.

The table lists this clonotype with many counts. CDR3 protein: CASSFPGLAGVSGNEQFF. DNA for the CDR3: TGTGCCAGCAGCTTTCCGGGACTAGCGGGAGTATCGGGCAATGAGCAGTTCTTC. V gene TRBV7-9 combines with J gene TRBJ2-1, with 14 bases that match TRBD2. CDR1 is SEHNR and CDR2 is FQNEAQ in the germline V gene (reference sequence). This CDR3 is built from 18 residues. The J segment lost 6 bases and the V segment lost 3 bases, leaving 10 bases of the junction unmatched.

The chain recombines TRBV5-1 with TRBJ2-7; 11 positions match TRBD1. The V gene's germline CDR1 is SGHRS and CDR2 YFSETQ. CDR3 length: 20 amino acids. The ends lost 0 bases at V and 3 bases at J; junction bases unmatched: 17. The CDR3, as DNA: TGCGCCAGCAGCTTGGCCCCTAAACTGACAACCGGGACAGGGGGCTACGAGCAGTACTTC. This encodes CASSLAPKLTTGTGGYEQYF.

The chain employs TRBV20-1 and TRBJ1-2; D is unresolved. V was trimmed by 6 bases and J by 7 bases, leaving 18 bases between them. CDR3 size: 13 residues. CDR1 and CDR2 from the germline V gene are DFQATT and SNEGSKA (reference sequence). CDR3 bases: TGCAGTGCGATACGGCGGTGGTGGACTGGCTACACCTTC. Protein product: CSAIRRWWTGYTF.

The chain recombines TRBV6-5 with TRBJ2-1, with D unclear. CDR1 and CDR2 (germline): MNHEY, SVGAGI. Trimming stripped 5 bases from V and 12 bases from J, with 20 bases between. The CDR3 is made up of 14 amino acids. The CDR3 region is CASSPRGPLDGQFF. In nucleotides, the CDR3 is TGTGCCAGCAGTCCTCGCGGCCCCCTGGATGGGCAGTTCTTC.

This sequence joins TRBV6-5 and TRBJ2-7; D is possibly TRBD1 or TRBD2 (5 bases each). Per the germline V gene, CDR1 is MNHEY and CDR2 is SVGAGI. CDR3 length equals 16 residues. This CDR3 reads CVSSITRGTVTYEQYF. In DNA, the CDR3 is TGTGTTAGCAGTATTACGAGGGGTACCGTCACCTACGAGCAGTACTTC.

This clonotype was observed many times. The chain recombines TRBV20-1 with TRBJ2-1, with 14 positions matching TRBD2. Per the germline V gene, CDR1 is DFQATT and CDR2 is SNEGSKA (reference sequence). Trimming at V came to 0 bases and at J to 10 bases, leaving 8 bases not matched to a gene. The CDR3 is made up of 16 amino acids. This CDR3 reads CSARDTFRTSGREQFF. Written as DNA, the CDR3 is TGCAGTGCTAGAGATACTTTCAGGACTAGCGGGAGGGAGCAGTTCTTC.

As to this clonotype: A read error may be the cause here, since a much bigger clone is one base away. CDR3: CASRSGQNEKLFF. The CDR3 DNA is TGCGCCAGCAGGTCGGGACAGAATGAAAAACTGTTTTTT. The chain has TRBV5-1 and TRBJ1-4; TRBD1 agrees at 7 bases. The V gene end was trimmed by 5 bases and the J gene end by 5 bases; junction bases not matched to a gene: 3. The germline gives CDR1 SGHRS, CDR2 YFSETQ. This CDR3 comprises 13 residues.

This clonotype has at least ten counts. The chain carries TRBV14 and TRBJ2-1; no clear D gene. The ends were cut back, 0 bases at V and 6 bases at J, with 15 bases in the middle. The V gene's germline CDR1 is SGHDN and CDR2 FVKESK. The CDR3 has 16 residues. Here the CDR3 reads CASSQEGKGTRNEQFF. The CDR3 DNA reads TGTGCCAGCAGCCAAGAGGGAAAGGGTACACGCAATGAGCAGTTCTTC.

This clonotype has ten or more counts. The gene calls are TRBV20-1 and TRBJ2-7, with D hard to call. V was trimmed by 1 base and J by 0 bases, leaving 13 bases between them. CDR1 DFQATT and CDR2 SNEGSKA come from the germline V gene (reference sequence). The CDR3 loop spans 15 amino acids. CDR3 sequence: CSARGDPKNSYEQYF. The DNA of the CDR3 is TGCAGTGCTAGAGGAGACCCTAAAAACTCCTACGAGCAGTACTTC.